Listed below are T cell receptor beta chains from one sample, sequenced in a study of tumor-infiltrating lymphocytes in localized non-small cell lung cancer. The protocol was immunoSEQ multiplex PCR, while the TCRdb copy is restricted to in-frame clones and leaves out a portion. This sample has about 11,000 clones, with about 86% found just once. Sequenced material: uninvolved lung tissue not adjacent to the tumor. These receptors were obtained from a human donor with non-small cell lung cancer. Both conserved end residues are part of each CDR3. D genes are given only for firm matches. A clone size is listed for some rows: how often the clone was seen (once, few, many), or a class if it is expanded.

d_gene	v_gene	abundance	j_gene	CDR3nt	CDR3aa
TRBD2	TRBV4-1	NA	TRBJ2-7	TGCGCCAGCAGCCAAGAGGTAACGGGGACTAGCGGGGTATACGAGCAGTACTTC	CASSQEVTGTSGVYEQYF
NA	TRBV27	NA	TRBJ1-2	TGTGCCAGCAGTACTAGCCGGGACGGTGGAGTCTATGGCTACACCTTC	CASSTSRDGGVYGYTF
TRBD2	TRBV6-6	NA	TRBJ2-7	TGTGCCACGGGGGAGGGGAGCTCCTACGAGCAGTACTTC	CATGEGSSYEQYF
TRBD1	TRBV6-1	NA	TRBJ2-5	TGTGCCAGCGGCCGGACAGGGGAGACCCAGTACTTC	CASGRTGETQYF
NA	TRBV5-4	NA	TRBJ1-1	TGTGCCAGCAGCTTCGGACAGCACACTGAAGCTTTCTTT	CASSFGQHTEAFF
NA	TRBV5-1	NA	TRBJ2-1	TGCGCCAGCAGCCGGGGGGACAGTCCTTACAATGAGCAGTTCTTC	CASSRGDSPYNEQFF
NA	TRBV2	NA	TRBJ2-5	TGTGCCAGCAGTGTTCGGGGGGAGACCCAGTACTTC	CASSVRGETQYF
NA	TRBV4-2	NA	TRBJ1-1	TGTGCCAGCAGCCCTAGGACAGCTATGAACACTGAAGCTTTCTTT	CASSPRTAMNTEAFF
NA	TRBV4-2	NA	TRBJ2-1	TGTGCCAGCAGCCAACCACCGGGGGACAATGAGCAGTTCTTC	CASSQPPGDNEQFF
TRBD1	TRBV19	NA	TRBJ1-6	TGTGCCAGTGGACAGGACTCCTATAATTCACCCCTCCACTTT	CASGQDSYNSPLHF
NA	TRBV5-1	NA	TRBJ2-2	TGCGCCAGCAGCTTGCTGGGGGTGACCGGGGAGCTGTTTTTT	CASSLLGVTGELFF
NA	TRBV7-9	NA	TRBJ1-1	TGTGCCAGCAGCTTAGTTGGGGCAGGGCGGGTTCGGACTGAAGCTTTCTTT	CASSLVGAGRVRTEAFF
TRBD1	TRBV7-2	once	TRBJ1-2	TGTGCCAGCAGCTTCCCTAGACAGGGGGGGGCTGATAACTATGGCTACACCTTC	CASSFPRQGGADNYGYTF
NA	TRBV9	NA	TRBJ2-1	TGTGCCAGCAGCGTAGGAGACTTACTCTCCTACAATGAGCAGTTCTTC	CASSVGDLLSYNEQFF
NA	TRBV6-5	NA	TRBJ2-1	TGTGCCAGCAGTTGGGGGGGCCTAGGTGAGCAGTTCTTC	CASSWGGLGEQFF
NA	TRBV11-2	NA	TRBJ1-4	TGTGCCAGCAGCTTAGTTGGTGAAGTTAATGAAAAACTGTTTTTT	CASSLVGEVNEKLFF
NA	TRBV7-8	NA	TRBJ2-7	TGTGCCAGCAGCTTAGGAGTCAGCACCTACGAGCAGTACTTC	CASSLGVSTYEQYF
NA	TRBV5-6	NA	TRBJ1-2	TGTGCCAGCAGCTCAGGCTGGGCTGACAGCGGCTACACCTTC	CASSSGWADSGYTF
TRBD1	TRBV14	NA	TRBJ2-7	TGTGCCAGCAGCCACGGGACAGCGATGTACTTC	CASSHGTAMYF
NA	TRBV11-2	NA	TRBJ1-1	TGTGCCAGCAGCTTAGGTGTTCTCAAAACTGAAGCTTTCTTT	CASSLGVLKTEAFF
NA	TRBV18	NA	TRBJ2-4	TGTGCCAGCTCACCTTACCACACAGCGTCCTCGGCCAAAAACATTCAGTACTTC	CASSPYHTASSAKNIQYF
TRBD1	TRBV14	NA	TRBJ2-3	TGTGCCAGCAGCCCAGGGACAGCGATACTGGATACGCAGTATTTT	CASSPGTAILDTQYF
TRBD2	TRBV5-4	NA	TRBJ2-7	TGTGCCAGCAGCCCTGGTGAAGCTAGCGGGGGCTACGAGCAGTACTTC	CASSPGEASGGYEQYF
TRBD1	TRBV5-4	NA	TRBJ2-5	TGTGCCAGCAGCTTTATCGGGACAGCGCAAGAGACCCAGTACTTC	CASSFIGTAQETQYF
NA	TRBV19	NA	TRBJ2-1	TGTGCCAACCCCCCCGGGGAGGGGGCGCGTGATGAGCAGTTCTTC	CANPPGEGARDEQFF
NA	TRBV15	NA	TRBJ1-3	TGTGCCTCTCAAAGCTCTGGAAACACCATATATTTT	CASQSSGNTIYF
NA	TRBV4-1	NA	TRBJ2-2	TGCGCCAGCAGCTCCCCCGTATTGCCCGGGGAGCTGTTTTTT	CASSSPVLPGELFF
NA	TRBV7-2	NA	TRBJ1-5	TGTGCCAGCAGCCCCCGACAGGAACTGGAGCAGCCCCAGCATTTT	CASSPRQELEQPQHF
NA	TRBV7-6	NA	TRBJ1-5	TGTGCCAGCAGCCCGGGGCAGCTAGGGCAGCCCCAGCATTTT	CASSPGQLGQPQHF